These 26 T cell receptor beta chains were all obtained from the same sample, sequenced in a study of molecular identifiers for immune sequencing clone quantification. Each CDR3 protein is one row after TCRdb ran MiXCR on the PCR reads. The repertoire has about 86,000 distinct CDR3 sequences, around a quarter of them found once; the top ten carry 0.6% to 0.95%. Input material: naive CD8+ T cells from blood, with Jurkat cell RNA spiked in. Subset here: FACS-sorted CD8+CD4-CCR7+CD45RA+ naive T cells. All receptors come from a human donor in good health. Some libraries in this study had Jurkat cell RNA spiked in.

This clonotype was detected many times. CDR3 DNA: TGTGCCAGCAGCGTGGGAAGCAATCAGCCCCAGCATTTT. Amino acids: CASSVGSNQPQHF. This chain uses TRBV9 with TRBJ1-5; D remains ambiguous. The V end was cut by 2 bases, the J end by 1 base, with 4 bases between. The CDR3 totals 13 residues. Germline CDR1 and CDR2: SGDLS and YYNGEE.

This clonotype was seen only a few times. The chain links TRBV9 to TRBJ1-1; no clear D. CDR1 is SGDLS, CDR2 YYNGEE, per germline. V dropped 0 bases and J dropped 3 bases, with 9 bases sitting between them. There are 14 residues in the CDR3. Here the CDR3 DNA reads TGTGCCAGCAGCGTAGGCTTAGGCGACACTGAAGCTTTCTTT. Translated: CASSVGLGDTEAFF.

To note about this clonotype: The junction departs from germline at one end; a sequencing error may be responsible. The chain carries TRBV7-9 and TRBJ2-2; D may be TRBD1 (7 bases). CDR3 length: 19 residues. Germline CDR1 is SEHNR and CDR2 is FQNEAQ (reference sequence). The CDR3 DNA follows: TGTGCCAGCAGCCTCCCGAGCGGACAGGCCCCCCCGCACCCCGGGGGGCTGTTTTTT. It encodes CASSLPSGQAPPHPGGLFF.

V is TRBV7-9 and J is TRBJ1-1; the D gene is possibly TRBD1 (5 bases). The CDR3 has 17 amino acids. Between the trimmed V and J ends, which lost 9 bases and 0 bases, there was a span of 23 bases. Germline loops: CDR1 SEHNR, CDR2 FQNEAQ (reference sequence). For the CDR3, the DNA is TGTGCCAGTAATAAAGGGACGGATAAACCGGTGAACACTGAAGCTTTCTTT. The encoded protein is CASNKGTDKPVNTEAFF.

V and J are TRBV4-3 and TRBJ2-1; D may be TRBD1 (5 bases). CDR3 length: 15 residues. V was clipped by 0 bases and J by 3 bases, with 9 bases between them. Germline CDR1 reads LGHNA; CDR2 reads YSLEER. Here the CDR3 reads CASSQDRVDYNEQFF. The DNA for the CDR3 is TGCGCCAGCAGCCAAGACAGGGTCGACTACAATGAGCAGTTCTTC.

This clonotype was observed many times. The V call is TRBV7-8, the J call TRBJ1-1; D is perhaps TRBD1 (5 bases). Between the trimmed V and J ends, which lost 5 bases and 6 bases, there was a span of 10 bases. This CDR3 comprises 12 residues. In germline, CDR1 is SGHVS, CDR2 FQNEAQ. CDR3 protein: CASSRGDPEAFF. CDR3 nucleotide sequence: TGTGCCAGCAGCCGAGGGGACCCTGAAGCTTTCTTT.

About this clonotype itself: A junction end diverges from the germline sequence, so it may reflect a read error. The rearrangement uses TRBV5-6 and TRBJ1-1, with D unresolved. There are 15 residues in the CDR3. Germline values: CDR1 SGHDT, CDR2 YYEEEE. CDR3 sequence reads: CAGSLDLAGNTEAFF. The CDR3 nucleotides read TGTGCCGGCAGCTTAGATTTGGCAGGGAACACTGAAGCTTTCTTT.

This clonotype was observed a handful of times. CDR3 sequence: CASSQEGFITGELFF. For the CDR3, the DNA is TGCGCCAGCAGCCAAGAGGGGTTTATTACCGGGGAGCTGTTTTTT. The chain recombines TRBV4-3 with TRBJ2-2, with D hard to call. Trimming shortened V by 0 bases and J by 5 bases, and 10 bases separated the two germline ends. Germline values: CDR1 LGHNA, CDR2 YSLEER. This CDR3 spans 15 amino acids.

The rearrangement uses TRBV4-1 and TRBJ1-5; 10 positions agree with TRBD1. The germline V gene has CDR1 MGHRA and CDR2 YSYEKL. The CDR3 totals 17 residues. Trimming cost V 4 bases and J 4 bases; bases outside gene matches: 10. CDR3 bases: TGCGCCAGCAGCCCAATCTCCGGGACAGGGGAAAATCAGCCCCAGCATTTT. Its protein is CASSPISGTGENQPQHF.

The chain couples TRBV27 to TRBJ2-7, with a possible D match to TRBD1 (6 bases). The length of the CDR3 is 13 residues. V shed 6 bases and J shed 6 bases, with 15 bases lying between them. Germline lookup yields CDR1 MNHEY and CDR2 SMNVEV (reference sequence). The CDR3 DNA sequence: TGTGCCAGCAGAACCAGGGGATTAGGCGAGCAGTACTTC. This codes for CASRTRGLGEQYF.

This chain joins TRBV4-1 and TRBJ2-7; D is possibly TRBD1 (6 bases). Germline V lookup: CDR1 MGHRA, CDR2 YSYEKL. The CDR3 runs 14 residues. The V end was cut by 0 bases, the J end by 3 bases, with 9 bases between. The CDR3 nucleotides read TGCGCCAGCAGCCAAGAATGGGACAACTACGAGCAGTACTTC. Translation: CASSQEWDNYEQYF.

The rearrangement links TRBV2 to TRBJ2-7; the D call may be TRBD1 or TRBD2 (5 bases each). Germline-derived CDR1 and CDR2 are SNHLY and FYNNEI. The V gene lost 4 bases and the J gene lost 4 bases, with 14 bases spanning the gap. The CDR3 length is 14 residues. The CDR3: CASSAGPRPYEQYF. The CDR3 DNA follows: TGTGCCAGCAGTGCGGGACCTAGACCTTACGAGCAGTACTTC.

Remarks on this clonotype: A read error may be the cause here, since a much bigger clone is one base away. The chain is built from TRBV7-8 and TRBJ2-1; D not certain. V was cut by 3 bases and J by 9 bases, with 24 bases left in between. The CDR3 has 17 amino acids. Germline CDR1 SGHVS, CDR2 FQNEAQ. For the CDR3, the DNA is TGTGCCAGCAGCTTTGGGCTTACAAATACCTACAAGGCTGAGCAGTTCTTC. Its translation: CASSFGLTNTYKAEQFF.

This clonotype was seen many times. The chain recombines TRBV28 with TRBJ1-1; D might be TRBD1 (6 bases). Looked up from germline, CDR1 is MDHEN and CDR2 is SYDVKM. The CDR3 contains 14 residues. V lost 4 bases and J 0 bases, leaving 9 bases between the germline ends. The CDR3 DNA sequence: TGTGCCAGCAGTTCGACAGGCATGAACACTGAAGCTTTCTTT. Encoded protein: CASSSTGMNTEAFF.

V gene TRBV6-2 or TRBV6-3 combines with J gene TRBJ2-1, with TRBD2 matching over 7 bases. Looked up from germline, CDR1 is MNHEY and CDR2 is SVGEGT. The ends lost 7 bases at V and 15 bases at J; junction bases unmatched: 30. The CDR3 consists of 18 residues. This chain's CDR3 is CASNPAPRPIEDRTRWFF. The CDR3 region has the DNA TGTGCCAGCAATCCTGCCCCCCGGCCTATCGAAGACCGGACTAGATGGTTCTTC.

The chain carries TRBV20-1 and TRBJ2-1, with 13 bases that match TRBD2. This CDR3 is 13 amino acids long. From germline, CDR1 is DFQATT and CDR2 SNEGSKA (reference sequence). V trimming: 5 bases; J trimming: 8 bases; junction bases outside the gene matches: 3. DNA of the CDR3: TGCAGTGCTCGGACTAGCGGGAGTGATGAGCAGTTCTTC. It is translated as CSARTSGSDEQFF.

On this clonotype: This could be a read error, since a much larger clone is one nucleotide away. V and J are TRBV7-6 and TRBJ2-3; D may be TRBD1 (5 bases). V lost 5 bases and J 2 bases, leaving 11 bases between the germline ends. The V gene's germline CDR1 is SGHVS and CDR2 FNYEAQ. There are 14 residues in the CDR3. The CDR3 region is CASSTDTNTDTQYF. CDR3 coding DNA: TGTGCCAGCAGCACGGACACAAACACAGATACGCAGTATTTT.

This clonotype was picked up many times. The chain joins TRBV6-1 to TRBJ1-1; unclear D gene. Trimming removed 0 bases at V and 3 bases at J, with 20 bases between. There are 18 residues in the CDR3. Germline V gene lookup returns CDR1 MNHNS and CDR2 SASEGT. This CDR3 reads CASSEAQWLGKRDTEAFF. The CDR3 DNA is TGTGCCAGCAGTGAAGCGCAGTGGCTGGGAAAGAGGGACACTGAAGCTTTCTTT.

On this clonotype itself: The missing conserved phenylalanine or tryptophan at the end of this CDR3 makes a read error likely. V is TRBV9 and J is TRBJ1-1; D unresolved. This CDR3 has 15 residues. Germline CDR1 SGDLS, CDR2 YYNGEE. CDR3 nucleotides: TGTGCGAGCAGCGTAGGTTGGGGAGAGAACACTGAAGCTTTCTCT. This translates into CASSVGWGENTEAFS.

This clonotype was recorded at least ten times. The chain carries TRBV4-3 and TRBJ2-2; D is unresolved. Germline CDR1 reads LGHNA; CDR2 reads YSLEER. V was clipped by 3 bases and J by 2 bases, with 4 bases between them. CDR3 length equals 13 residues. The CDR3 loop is CASSHSNTGELFF. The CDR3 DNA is TGCGCCAGCAGCCATAGCAACACCGGGGAGCTGTTTTTT.

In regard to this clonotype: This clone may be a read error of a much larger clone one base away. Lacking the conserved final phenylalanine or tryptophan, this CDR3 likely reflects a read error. Written as DNA, the CDR3 is TGTGCCAGCAGCTTGGCCGGCGGGGGGGCTACAGATACGCAGTATTTG. This encodes CASSLAGGGATDTQYL. This chain connects TRBV5-5 to TRBJ2-3; 9 bases match TRBD2. V trimming: 0 bases; J trimming: 3 bases; junction bases outside the gene matches: 5. CDR1 is SGHKS and CDR2 is YYEKEE in the germline V gene (reference sequence). This CDR3 spans 16 amino acids.

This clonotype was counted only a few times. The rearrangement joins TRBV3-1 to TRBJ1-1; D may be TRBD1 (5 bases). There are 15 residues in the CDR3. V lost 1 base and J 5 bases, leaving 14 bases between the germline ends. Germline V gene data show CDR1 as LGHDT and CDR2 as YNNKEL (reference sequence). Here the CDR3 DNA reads TGTGCCAGCAGCCAAGCGATAGGGGTTGAGACTGAAGCTTTCTTT. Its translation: CASSQAIGVETEAFF.

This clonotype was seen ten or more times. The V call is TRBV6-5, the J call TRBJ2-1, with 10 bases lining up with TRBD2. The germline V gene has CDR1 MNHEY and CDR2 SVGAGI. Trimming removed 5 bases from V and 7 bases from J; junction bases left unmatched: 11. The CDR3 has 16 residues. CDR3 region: CASSPGSGGAWNEQFF. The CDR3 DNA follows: TGTGCCAGCAGTCCCGGCAGCGGGGGGGCTTGGAATGAGCAGTTCTTC.

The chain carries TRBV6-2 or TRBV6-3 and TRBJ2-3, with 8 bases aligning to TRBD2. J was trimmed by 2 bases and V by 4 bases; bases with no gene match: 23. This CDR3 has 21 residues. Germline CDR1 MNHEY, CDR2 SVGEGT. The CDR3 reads CASSSLKMAGGARGVTDTQYF. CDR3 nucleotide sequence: TGTGCCAGCAGTTCCTTGAAGATGGCGGGGGGAGCAAGAGGTGTCACAGATACGCAGTATTTT.

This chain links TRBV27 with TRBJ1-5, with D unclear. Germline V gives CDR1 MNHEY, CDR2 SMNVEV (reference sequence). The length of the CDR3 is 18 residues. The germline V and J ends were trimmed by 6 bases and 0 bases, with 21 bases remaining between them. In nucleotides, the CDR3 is TGTGCCAGCAGAAGACTTGAGGCCAGCCCCTATAGCAATCAGCCCCAGCATTTT. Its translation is CASRRLEASPYSNQPQHF.

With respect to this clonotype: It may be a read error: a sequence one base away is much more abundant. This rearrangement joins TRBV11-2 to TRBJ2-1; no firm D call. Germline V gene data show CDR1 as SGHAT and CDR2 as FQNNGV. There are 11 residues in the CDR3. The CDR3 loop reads CASGLTNEQFF. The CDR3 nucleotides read TGTGCCAGCGGCTTAACGAATGAGCAGTTCTTC.